Sequencing of this TCR beta chain was carried out in a study of T cells in Graves' hyperthyroidism and ophthalmopathy. Trimming took 5 bases from V and 2 from J; bases not matched to a gene: 7. This CDR3 is built from 16 residues. CDR1 and CDR2 (germline): SGHAT, FQNNGV. This clonotype was picked up many times. Amplification of TCR beta CDR3 regions used RNA as the template. The HTBI set primed first-round TCR CDR3 RT-PCR. Each CDR3 protein gets one entry after TCRdb re-called the multiplex PCR reads with MiXCR. The sample includes around 420,000 distinct CDR3 sequences, 12% to 15% of them seen just once. Exclusion criteria comprised uncontrolled infection, other autoimmune disease, pregnancy or lactation.

The chain links TRBV11-2 to TRBJ2-5, with 11 bases identical to TRBD2. The TCR was taken from a woman aged 18-29 years with Graves' hyperthyroidism. The sample comprised blood. This CDR3 is CASSVRRLAGQETQYF. CDR3 DNA: TGTGCCAGCAGCGTGAGACGACTAGCGGGGCAAGAGACCCAGTACTTC.